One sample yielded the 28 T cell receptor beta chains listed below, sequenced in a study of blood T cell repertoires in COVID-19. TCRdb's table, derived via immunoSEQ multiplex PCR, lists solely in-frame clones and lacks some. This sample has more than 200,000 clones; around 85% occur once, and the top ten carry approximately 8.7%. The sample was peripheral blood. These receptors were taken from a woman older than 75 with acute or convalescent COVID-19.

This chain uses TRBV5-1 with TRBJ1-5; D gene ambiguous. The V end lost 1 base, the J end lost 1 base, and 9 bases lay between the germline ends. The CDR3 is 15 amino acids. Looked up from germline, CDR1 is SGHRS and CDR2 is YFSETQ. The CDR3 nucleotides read TGCGCCAGCAGCTTGACAACCGGGAGCAATCAGCCCCAGCATTTT. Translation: CASSLTTGSNQPQHF.

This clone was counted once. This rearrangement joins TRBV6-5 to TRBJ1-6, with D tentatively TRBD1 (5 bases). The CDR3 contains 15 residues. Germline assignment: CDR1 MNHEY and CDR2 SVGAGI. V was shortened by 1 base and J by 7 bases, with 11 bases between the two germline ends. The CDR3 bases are TGTGCCAGCAGTTACTTCGCGGGGGGAAATTCACCCCTCCACTTT. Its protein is CASSYFAGGNSPLHF.

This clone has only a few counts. The CDR3 DNA sequence: TGTGCCAGTAGTCCGCCCCCGATAGCGGGAGGGAAGGATACGCAGTATTTT. Its protein is CASSPPPIAGGKDTQYF. The rearrangement links TRBV19 to TRBJ2-3; 11 bases are a match to TRBD2. The CDR3 has 17 residues. The V gene end was trimmed by 5 bases and the J gene end by 6 bases; junction bases not matched to a gene: 13. Per germline, CDR1 LNHDA and CDR2 SQIVND (reference sequence).

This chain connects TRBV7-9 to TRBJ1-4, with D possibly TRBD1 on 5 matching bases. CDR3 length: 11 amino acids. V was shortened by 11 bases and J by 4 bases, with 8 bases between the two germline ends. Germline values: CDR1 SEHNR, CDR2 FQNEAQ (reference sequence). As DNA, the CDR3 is TGTGCCGGGGGGATTAATGAAAAACTGTTTTTT. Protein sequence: CAGGINEKLFF.

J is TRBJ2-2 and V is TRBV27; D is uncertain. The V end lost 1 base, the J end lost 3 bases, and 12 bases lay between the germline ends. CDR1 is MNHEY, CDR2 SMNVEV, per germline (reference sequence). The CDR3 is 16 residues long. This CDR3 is CASSLWSLRDTGELFF. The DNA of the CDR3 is TGTGCCAGCAGTTTATGGAGCCTACGGGACACCGGGGAGCTGTTTTTT.

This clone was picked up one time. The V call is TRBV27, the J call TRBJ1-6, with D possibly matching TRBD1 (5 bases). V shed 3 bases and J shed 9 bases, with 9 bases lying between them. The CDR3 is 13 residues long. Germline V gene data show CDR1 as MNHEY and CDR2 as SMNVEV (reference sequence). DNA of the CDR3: TGTGCCAGCAGTTTGGGGGGGTCTTCACCCCTCCACTTT. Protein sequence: CASSLGGSSPLHF.

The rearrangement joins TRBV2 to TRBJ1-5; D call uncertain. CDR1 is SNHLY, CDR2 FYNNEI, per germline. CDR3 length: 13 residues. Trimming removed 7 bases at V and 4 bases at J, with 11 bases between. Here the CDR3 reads CASTRGGNQPQHF. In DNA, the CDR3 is TGTGCCAGCACCAGAGGAGGGAATCAGCCCCAGCATTTT. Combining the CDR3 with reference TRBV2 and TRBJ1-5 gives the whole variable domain EPEVTQTPSHQVTQMGQEVILRCVPISNHLYFYWYRQILGQKVEFLVSFYNNEISEKSEIFDDQFSVERPDGSNFTLKIRSTKLEDSAMYFCASTRGGNQPQHFGDGTRLSIL.

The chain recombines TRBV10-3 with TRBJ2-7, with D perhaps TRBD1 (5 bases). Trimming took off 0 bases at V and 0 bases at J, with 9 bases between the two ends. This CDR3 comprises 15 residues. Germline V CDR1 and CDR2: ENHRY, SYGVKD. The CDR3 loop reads CAISESIDSSYEQYF. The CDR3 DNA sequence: TGTGCCATCAGTGAGTCGATTGACAGCTCCTACGAGCAGTACTTC.

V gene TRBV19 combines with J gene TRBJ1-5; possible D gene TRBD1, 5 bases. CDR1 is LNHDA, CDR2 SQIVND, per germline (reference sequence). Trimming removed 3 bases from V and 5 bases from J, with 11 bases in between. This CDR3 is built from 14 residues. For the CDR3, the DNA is TGTGCCAGTAGTATGACAGCTTGGGATCAGCCCCAGCATTTT. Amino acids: CASSMTAWDQPQHF. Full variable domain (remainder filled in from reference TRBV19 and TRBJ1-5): DGGITQSPKYLFRKEGQNVTLSCEQNLNHDAMYWYRQDPGQGLRLIYYSQIVNDFQKGDIAEGYSVSREKKESFPLTVTSAQKNPTAFYLCASSMTAWDQPQHFGDGTRLSIL.

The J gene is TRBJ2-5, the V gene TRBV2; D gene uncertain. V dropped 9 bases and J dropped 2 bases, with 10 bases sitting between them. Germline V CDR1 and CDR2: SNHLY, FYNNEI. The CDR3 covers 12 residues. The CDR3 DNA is TGTGCCAGTTTCAACAGACAAGAGACCCAGTACTTC. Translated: CASFNRQETQYF.

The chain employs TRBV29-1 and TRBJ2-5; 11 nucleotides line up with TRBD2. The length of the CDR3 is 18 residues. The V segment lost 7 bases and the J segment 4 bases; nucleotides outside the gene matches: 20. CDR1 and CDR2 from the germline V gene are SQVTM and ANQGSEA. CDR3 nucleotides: TGCAGCGCCCCCTCGAAATCAATAGCGGGGGGGCCGAGAGAGACCCAGTACTTC. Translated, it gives CSAPSKSIAGGPRETQYF.

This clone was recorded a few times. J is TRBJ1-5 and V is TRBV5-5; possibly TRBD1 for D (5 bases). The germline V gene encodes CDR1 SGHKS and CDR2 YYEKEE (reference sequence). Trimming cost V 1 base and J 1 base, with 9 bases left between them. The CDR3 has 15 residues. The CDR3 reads CASSLSKGSNQPQHF. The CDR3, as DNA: TGTGCCAGCAGCTTGAGCAAGGGGAGCAATCAGCCCCAGCATTTT.

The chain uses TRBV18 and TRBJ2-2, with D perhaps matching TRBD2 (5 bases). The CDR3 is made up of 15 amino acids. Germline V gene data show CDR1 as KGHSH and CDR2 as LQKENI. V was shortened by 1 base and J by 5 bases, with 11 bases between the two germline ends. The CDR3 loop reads CASSPRAGGTGELFF. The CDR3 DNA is TGTGCCAGCTCACCACGTGCCGGCGGGACCGGGGAGCTGTTTTTT.

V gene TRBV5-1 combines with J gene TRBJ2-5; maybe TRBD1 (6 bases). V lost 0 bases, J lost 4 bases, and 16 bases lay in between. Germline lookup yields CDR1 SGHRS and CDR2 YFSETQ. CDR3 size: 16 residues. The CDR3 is CASSLGHTGNGETQYF. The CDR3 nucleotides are TGCGCCAGCAGCTTGGGCCATACAGGGAATGGAGAGACCCAGTACTTC.

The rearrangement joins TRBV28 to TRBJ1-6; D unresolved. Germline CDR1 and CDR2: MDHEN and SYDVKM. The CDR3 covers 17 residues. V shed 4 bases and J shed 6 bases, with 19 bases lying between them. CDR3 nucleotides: TGTGCCAGCAGTTCCTATGGGCCCGCAAAAAGTAATTCACCCCTCCACTTT. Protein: CASSSYGPAKSNSPLHF. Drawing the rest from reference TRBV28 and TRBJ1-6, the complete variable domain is DVKVTQSSRYLVKRTGEKVFLECVQDMDHENMFWYRQDPGLGLRLIYFSYDVKMKEKGDIPEGYSVSREKKERFSLILESASTNQTSMYLCASSSYGPAKSNSPLHFGNGTRLTVT.

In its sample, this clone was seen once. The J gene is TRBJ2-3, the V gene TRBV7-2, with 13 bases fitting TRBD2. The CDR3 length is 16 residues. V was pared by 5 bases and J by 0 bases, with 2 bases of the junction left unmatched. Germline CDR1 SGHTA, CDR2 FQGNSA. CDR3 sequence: CASSPTSGRSTDTQYF. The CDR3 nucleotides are TGTGCCAGCAGCCCGACTAGCGGGAGGAGCACAGATACGCAGTATTTT.

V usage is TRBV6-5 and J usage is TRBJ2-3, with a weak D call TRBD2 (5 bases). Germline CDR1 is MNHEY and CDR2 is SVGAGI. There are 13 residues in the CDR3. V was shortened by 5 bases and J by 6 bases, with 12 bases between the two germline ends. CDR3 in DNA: TGTGCCAGCAGTCCCGGAGGTGGGGATACGCAGTATTTT. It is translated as CASSPGGGDTQYF.

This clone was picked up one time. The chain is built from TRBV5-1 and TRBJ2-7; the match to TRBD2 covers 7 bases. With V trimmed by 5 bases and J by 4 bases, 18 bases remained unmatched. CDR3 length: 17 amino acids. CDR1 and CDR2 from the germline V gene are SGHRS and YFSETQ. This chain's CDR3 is CASRVGLGAEWGYEQYF. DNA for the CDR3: TGCGCCAGCAGAGTAGGACTAGGCGCCGAGTGGGGTTACGAGCAGTACTTC.

The CDR3 DNA is TGTGCCAGCAGCCTCGGGGCGGGGTCACCCCTCCACTTT. Translation: CASSLGAGSPLHF. The chain employs TRBV3-1 (or the pseudogene TRBV3-2) and TRBJ1-6; weak D call: TRBD1 (5 bases). Germline CDR1 reads LGHDT; CDR2 reads YNNKEL (reference sequence). The ends were cut back, 4 bases at V and 10 bases at J, with 11 bases in the middle. CDR3 length: 13 amino acids.

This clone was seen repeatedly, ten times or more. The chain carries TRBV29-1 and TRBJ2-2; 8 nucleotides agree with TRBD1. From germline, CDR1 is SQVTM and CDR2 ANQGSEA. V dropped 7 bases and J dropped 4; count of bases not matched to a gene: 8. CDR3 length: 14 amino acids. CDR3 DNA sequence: TGCAGCGCGAACGGACAGGGCGCCACCGGGGAGCTGTTTTTT. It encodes CSANGQGATGELFF.

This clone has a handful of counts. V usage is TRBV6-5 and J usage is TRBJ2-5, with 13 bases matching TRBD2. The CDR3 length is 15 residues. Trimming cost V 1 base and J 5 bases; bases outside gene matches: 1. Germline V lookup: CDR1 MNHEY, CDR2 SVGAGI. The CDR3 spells CASSYLGLAGETQYF. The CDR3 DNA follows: TGTGCCAGCAGTTACTTGGGACTAGCGGGGGAGACCCAGTACTTC.

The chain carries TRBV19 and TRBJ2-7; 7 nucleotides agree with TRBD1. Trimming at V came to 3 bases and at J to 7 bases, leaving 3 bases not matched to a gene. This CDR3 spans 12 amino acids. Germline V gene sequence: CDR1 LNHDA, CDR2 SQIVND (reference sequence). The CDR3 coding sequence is TGTGCCAGTAGTATCCGACAGGGAGAGCAGTACTTC. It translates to CASSIRQGEQYF.

CDR3 coding DNA: TGTGCCAGCAGTGCTCCGGGACAGGGAAACTATGGCTACACCTTC. This gives the protein CASSAPGQGNYGYTF. The chain carries TRBV25-1 and TRBJ1-2, with 9 nucleotides matching TRBD1. Germline V gene sequence: CDR1 MGHDK, CDR2 SYGVNS. The CDR3 sequence is 15 residues long. Trimming removed 4 bases from V and 2 bases from J; junction bases left unmatched: 5.

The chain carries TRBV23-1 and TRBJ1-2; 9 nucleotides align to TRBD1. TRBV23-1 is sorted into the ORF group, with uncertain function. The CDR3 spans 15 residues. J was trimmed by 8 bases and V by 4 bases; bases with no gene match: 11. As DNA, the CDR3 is TGCGCCAGCAGTCCTCCGGGACAGGGTATGGGAGGCTACACCTTC. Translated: CASSPPGQGMGGYTF.

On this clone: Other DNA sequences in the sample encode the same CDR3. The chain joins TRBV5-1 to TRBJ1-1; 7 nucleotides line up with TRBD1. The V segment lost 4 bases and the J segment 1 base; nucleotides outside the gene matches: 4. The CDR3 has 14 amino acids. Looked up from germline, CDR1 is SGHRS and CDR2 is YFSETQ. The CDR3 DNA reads TGCGCCAGCAGCCTAAGACAGGGGAACACTGAAGCTTTCTTT. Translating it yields CASSLRQGNTEAFF.

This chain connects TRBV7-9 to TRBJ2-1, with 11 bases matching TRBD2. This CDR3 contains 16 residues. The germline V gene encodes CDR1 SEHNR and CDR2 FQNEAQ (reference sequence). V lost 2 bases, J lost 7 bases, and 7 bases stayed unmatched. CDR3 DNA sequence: TGTGCCAGCAGCTTATCACTAGCGGGAGAATATAATGAGCAGTTCTTC. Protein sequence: CASSLSLAGEYNEQFF.

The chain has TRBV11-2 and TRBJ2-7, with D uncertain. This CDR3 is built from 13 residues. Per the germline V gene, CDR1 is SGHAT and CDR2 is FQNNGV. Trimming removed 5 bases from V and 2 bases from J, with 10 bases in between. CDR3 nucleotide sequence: TGTGCCAGCAGCCAAGAACTCACCTACGAGCAGTACTTC. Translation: CASSQELTYEQYF.

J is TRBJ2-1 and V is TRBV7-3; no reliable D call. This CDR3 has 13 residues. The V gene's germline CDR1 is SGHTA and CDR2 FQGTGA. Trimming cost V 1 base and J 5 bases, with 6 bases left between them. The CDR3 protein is CASSLSQNNEQFF. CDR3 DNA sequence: TGTGCCAGCAGCTTAAGTCAAAACAATGAGCAGTTCTTC.